The source of this TCR beta chain is a study of blood T cell repertoires in COVID-19. The authors' processing: From reference gene primer amplification, estimates of nucleated cell counts were derived. The data were produced by immunoSEQ multiplex PCR, yet TCRdb's version contains in-frame clones alone and is incomplete. V and J calls plus clone size are reproduced from that table; the DNA served to infer D and trimming. The table includes roughly 150,000 clones, around 80% detected once. The V and J ends lost 5 bases and 3 bases respectively, with 6 bases between them. Germline CDR1 LNHNV, CDR2 YYDKDF (reference sequence). CDR3 length equals 12 residues.

Material: peripheral blood. The J gene is TRBJ2-3, the V gene TRBV15, with a tentative D call TRBD1 (5 bases). The receptor's source is a man between 60 and 75 years old with acute or convalescent COVID-19. DNA for the CDR3: TGTGCCACCAGCGCAGGGACAGATACGCAGTATTTT. It encodes CATSAGTDTQYF.